Described below is a single T cell receptor beta chain sequence and its context. Its specificity is unknown. The data derive from a study of cytomegalovirus exposure and HLA in healthy donors. Study findings and constraints: V segments that were indistinguishable, TRBV6-2 and TRBV6-3 among them, were omitted from analysis.

With 60 Vbeta and 13 Jbeta primers, the PCR was carried out. Measured with immunoSEQ multiplex PCR; TCRdb has only the in-frame clones, and not every one. The sample yields 100,000 to 150,000 clones, roughly three quarters seen once. This CDR3 comprises 15 residues. From germline, CDR1 is MDHEN and CDR2 SYDVKM. V dropped 9 bases and J dropped 3; count of bases not matched to a gene: 7. The specimen sequenced was PBMCs. This clonotype was sampled from a woman between 40 and 50 years old in good health and CMV-seronegative. The V and J genes are TRBV28 and TRBJ2-3; TRBD2 matches at 12 bases. The CDR3 DNA reads TGTGCCAGTCAAGGGCTAGCGGGAGGGACAGATACGCAGTATTTT. This sequence encodes CASQGLAGGTDTQYF.